This T cell receptor (beta chain) was recorded in a study of blood T cell repertoires in COVID-19. In the study overall: Material from acute and convalescent COVID-19 was sourced from the United States, Italy and Spain. PBMCs, B-cell-depleted T cells, or T cells provided the cDNA or gDNA that made up the material.

Per the original methods: Reference gene primer amplification gave nucleated cell count estimates. The table came from immunoSEQ multiplex PCR; TCRdb's copy has only in-frame clones and leaves some out. V, J and clone size derive from that table, while D and trimming were established from the DNA sequence. The data contain around 100,000 clones, roughly nine tenths of them seen just once; the ten biggest clones take up approximately 2%. The CDR3 totals 14 residues. The germline V gene encodes CDR1 MNHEY and CDR2 SMNVEV (reference sequence). Trimming took off 0 bases at V and 4 bases at J, with 9 bases between the two ends.

The receptor was derived from a man aged 45 to 65 with active COVID-19. This chain uses TRBV27 with TRBJ1-2; D unclear. Sequences were obtained from peripheral blood. This CDR3 is CASSLSASSYGYTF. CDR3 in DNA: TGTGCCAGCAGTTTATCGGCCAGTTCCTATGGCTACACCTTC.